The 2 T cell receptor beta chains listed next were all sequenced from one sample in a study of identical twins. Via MiXCR, TCRdb re-called the 5' RACE reads, giving one row per CDR3 protein. The data contain 450,000 to 650,000 distinct CDR3 sequences, about 16% of them singletons. These same data were also listed under a study on yellow fever vaccine responses in identical twins.

Specimen: CD4+ T cells sorted from blood. The receptor set was obtained from a woman aged 18 to 35 in good health.

This clonotype was picked up a small number of times. V is TRBV3-1 and J is TRBJ2-2; 7 nucleotides agree with TRBD1. Germline V gene lookup returns CDR1 LGHDT and CDR2 YNNKEL (reference sequence). V was clipped by 4 bases and J by 7 bases; unmatched bases: 9. CDR3 length equals 15 residues. The CDR3 DNA is TGTGCCAGCAGCCCGGAAATGACAGGGCGCGGGGAGCTGTTTTTT. It translates to CASSPEMTGRGELFF.

V is TRBV2 and J is TRBJ2-7; D may be TRBD1 or TRBD2 (5 bases each). Trimming took off 7 bases at V and 5 bases at J, with 15 bases between the two ends. Germline V gene lookup returns CDR1 SNHLY and CDR2 FYNNEI. CDR3 length: 13 amino acids. As DNA, the CDR3 is TGTGCCAGCACCCCTCTGGGGCGGGACGAGCAGTACTTC. Translated: CASTPLGRDEQYF.